The next 32 T cell receptor beta chains were all read from a single sample in a study of T cell repertoires in cytomegalovirus infection. MiXCR was run by TCRdb on the reads, yielding one entry per CDR3 protein. This table holds hundreds of thousands of distinct CDR3 sequences, 17% found once. Sequencing input: PBMCs. These receptors were taken from a human donor in good health (CMV status not recorded). Some clones in this sample may be carry-over from other donors' samples.

This clonotype was recorded many times. V gene TRBV7-9 combines with J gene TRBJ2-5, with D tentatively TRBD2 (6 bases). Germline V gene lookup returns CDR1 SEHNR and CDR2 FQNEAQ (reference sequence). The V and J ends lost 7 bases and 1 base respectively, with 16 bases between them. The CDR3 loop spans 15 amino acids. In nucleotides, the CDR3 is TGTGCCAGCACCCCCGAGGAGGGCCGCCAAGAGACCCAGTACTTC. Its protein product is CASTPEEGRQETQYF.

In its sample, this clonotype was seen a few times. The chain uses TRBV20-1 and TRBJ1-1, with D tentatively TRBD1 (6 bases). CDR1 DFQATT and CDR2 SNEGSKA come from the germline V gene (reference sequence). Deletions cut 2 bases from V and 1 base from J, with 14 bases between. The CDR3 is made up of 15 amino acids. This chain's CDR3 is CSARNPRGTNTEAFF. CDR3 DNA: TGCAGTGCTAGAAATCCGAGGGGGACGAACACTGAAGCTTTCTTT.

About this clonotype itself: It may be a read error: a sequence one base away is much more abundant. The V call is TRBV10-3, the J call TRBJ2-7, with TRBD2 as a possible D gene (5 bases). The germline V gene has CDR1 ENHRY and CDR2 SYGVKD. CDR3 length: 14 amino acids. The V and J ends lost 0 bases and 9 bases respectively, with 15 bases between them. CDR3 in amino acids: CAISESMDGGWQYF. CDR3 DNA sequence: TGTGCCATCAGTGAGTCGATGGACGGAGGTTGGCAGTACTTC.

The rearrangement uses TRBV12-3 or TRBV12-4 and TRBJ1-5; TRBD1 is a possible D gene (5 bases). This CDR3 is 14 amino acids long. Trimming stripped 5 bases from V and 4 bases from J, with 12 bases between. DNA for the CDR3: TGTGCCAGCAGTGCGGGGGGTTGGAATCAGCCCCAGCATTTT. Protein sequence: CASSAGGWNQPQHF.

Ten or more counts support this clonotype. The V gene is TRBV28, the J gene TRBJ1-2; D remains unclear. Trimming took off 5 bases at V and 5 bases at J, with 21 bases between the two ends. Germline CDR1 MDHEN, CDR2 SYDVKM. CDR3 length equals 16 residues. The chain's CDR3 is CASSQALIRAQYGYTF. DNA of the CDR3: TGTGCCAGCAGTCAAGCCCTCATTAGGGCCCAGTATGGCTACACCTTC.

This clonotype was detected a few times. This chain links TRBV6-1 with TRBJ1-3; D is undetermined. The germline V gene has CDR1 MNHNS and CDR2 SASEGT. The CDR3 sequence is 15 residues long. Trimming pared 6 bases from V and 0 bases from J, leaving 12 bases between. For the CDR3, the DNA is TGTGCCAGCAGCCCCACTCCAGGCTCTGGAAACACCATATATTTT. This encodes CASSPTPGSGNTIYF.

The table lists this clonotype with many counts. The rearrangement joins TRBV12-3 or TRBV12-4 to TRBJ2-5; D remains ambiguous. V dropped 6 bases and J dropped 5 bases, with 7 bases sitting between them. The CDR3 loop spans 11 amino acids. The CDR3 DNA reads TGTGCCAGCAGCGGTAGGGAGACCCAGTACTTC. Translated: CASSGRETQYF.

The chain employs TRBV20-1 and TRBJ2-3; either TRBD1 or TRBD2 may supply D (6 bases each). This CDR3 is built from 15 residues. The germline V gene has CDR1 DFQATT and CDR2 SNEGSKA (reference sequence). Trimming pared 1 base from V and 4 bases from J, leaving 15 bases between. The CDR3 protein is CSARVGGLGPDTQYF. The CDR3 DNA follows: TGCAGTGCTAGAGTGGGGGGCCTGGGGCCAGATACGCAGTATTTT.

The chain links TRBV2 to TRBJ1-2, with D hard to call. The CDR3 is 11 amino acids. V shed 6 bases and J shed 4 bases, with 6 bases lying between them. CDR1 is SNHLY, CDR2 FYNNEI, per germline. The CDR3 sequence is CASRGSYGYTF. CDR3 bases: TGTGCCAGCAGGGGGAGCTATGGCTACACCTTC. The full variable domain, with the rest looked up from reference TRBV2 and TRBJ1-2, is EPEVTQTPSHQVTQMGQEVILRCVPISNHLYFYWYRQILGQKVEFLVSFYNNEISEKSEIFDDQFSVERPDGSNFTLKIRSTKLEDSAMYFCASRGSYGYTFGSGTRLTVV.

The chain joins TRBV4-1 to TRBJ2-2; TRBD2 might be the D (7 bases). Germline CDR1 and CDR2: MGHRA and YSYEKL. The CDR3 contains 15 residues. Trimming stripped 0 bases from V and 11 bases from J, with 16 bases between. Here the CDR3 reads CASSQDGGQDEELFF. For the CDR3, the DNA is TGCGCCAGCAGCCAAGACGGGGGGCAGGACGAAGAGCTGTTTTTT.

The gene calls are TRBV2 and TRBJ2-1; no clear D gene. This CDR3 has 14 residues. Germline V gives CDR1 SNHLY, CDR2 FYNNEI. V lost 5 bases and J lost 6, with 14 bases in between. CDR3 DNA sequence: TGTGCCAGCAGTCAAACCATTCTCGGCAATGAGCAGTTCTTC. It encodes CASSQTILGNEQFF. The full variable domain, in which reference TRBV2 and TRBJ2-1 provide the parts outside the CDR3, is EPEVTQTPSHQVTQMGQEVILRCVPISNHLYFYWYRQILGQKVEFLVSFYNNEISEKSEIFDDQFSVERPDGSNFTLKIRSTKLEDSAMYFCASSQTILGNEQFFGPGTRLTVL.

V and J are TRBV9 and TRBJ2-7, with 10 positions matching TRBD1. The CDR3 length is 15 residues. J gave up 7 bases and V 4 bases, and 11 bases lay outside the gene matches. Germline CDR1 is SGDLS and CDR2 is YYNGEE. The CDR3 bases are TGTGCCAGCAGCTTTAGGGACAGGGGTTCGTGGGAGCAGTACTTC. Amino acids: CASSFRDRGSWEQYF.

This rearrangement joins TRBV27 to TRBJ1-2; D perhaps matches TRBD1 (5 bases). The germline V gene encodes CDR1 MNHEY and CDR2 SMNVEV (reference sequence). This CDR3 region has 14 residues. Trimming shortened V by 3 bases and J by 8 bases, and 16 bases separated the two germline ends. The CDR3 region has the DNA TGTGCCAGCAGTTTCTTTTTGGGGGGAACGGGCTACACCTTC. It yields the protein CASSFFLGGTGYTF.

Many counts were recorded for this clonotype. The rearrangement links TRBV7-2 to TRBJ2-3; 13 nucleotides line up with TRBD2. CDR1 is SGHTA, CDR2 FQGNSA, per germline. The CDR3 extends over 19 amino acids. V was clipped by 3 bases and J by 6 bases; unmatched bases: 15. The CDR3 bases are TGTGCCAGCAGCTTTAGGCCCCTGGGACTAGCGGGGCCCAGGGATACGCAGTATTTT. Translated: CASSFRPLGLAGPRDTQYF.

The rearrangement links TRBV6-1 to TRBJ1-2; no reliable D call. Looked up from germline, CDR1 is MNHNS and CDR2 is SASEGT. The V end lost 5 bases, the J end lost 9 bases, and 10 bases lay between the germline ends. This CDR3 has 11 residues. The CDR3 bases are TGTGCCAGCAGTTACCGGCAGAGCTACACCTTC. Translation: CASSYRQSYTF.

This clonotype was found many times. The CDR3 nucleotides read TGTGCCAGCAGCAATAAGGGCAGGGGGCTGATCCGGAACACTGAAGCTTTCTTT. It encodes CASSNKGRGLIRNTEAFF. The genes are TRBV12-3 or TRBV12-4 and TRBJ1-1, with TRBD1 identical over 8 bases. CDR3 length equals 18 residues. V was pared by 6 bases and J by 1 base, with 16 bases of the junction left unmatched.

The chain is built from TRBV5-1 and TRBJ2-3, with 14 bases identical to TRBD2. The V and J ends lost 7 bases and 1 base, in that order; junction bases with no gene match: 5. Germline CDR1 SGHRS, CDR2 YFSETQ. This CDR3 is built from 16 residues. The CDR3 spells CASLPGLAGGTDTQYF. The CDR3 DNA follows: TGCGCCAGCCTCCCGGGACTAGCGGGGGGCACAGATACGCAGTATTTT. The whole variable domain, remainder taken from reference TRBV5-1 and TRBJ2-3, is KAGVTQTPRYLIKTRGQQVTLSCSPISGHRSVSWYQQTPGQGLQFLFEYFSETQRNKGNFPGRFSGRQFSNSRSEMNVSTLELGDSALYLCASLPGLAGGTDTQYFGPGTRLTVL.

This clonotype showed up many times. The V and J genes are TRBV7-2 and TRBJ2-5; 16 nucleotides match TRBD2. Germline loops: CDR1 SGHTA, CDR2 FQGNSA. The CDR3 contains 17 residues. Unmatched junction bases numbered 8, after V lost 5 bases and J lost 5 bases. In nucleotides, the CDR3 is TGTGCCAGCAGCCTGGGGACTAGCGGGGGGGCCGCGGAGACCCAGTACTTC. Translation gives CASSLGTSGGAAETQYF. The complete variable domain, with remaining parts taken from reference TRBV7-2 and TRBJ2-5, reads GAGVSQSPSNKVTEKGKDVELRCDPISGHTALYWYRQSLGQGLEFLIYFQGNSAPDKSGLPSDRFSAERTGGSVSTLTIQRTQQEDSAVYLCASSLGTSGGAAETQYFGPGTRLLVL.

This clonotype has just a few counts. V gene TRBV4-1 combines with J gene TRBJ2-5; 9 nucleotides align to TRBD2. The J segment lost 4 bases and the V segment lost 3 bases, leaving 12 bases of the junction unmatched. The germline gives CDR1 MGHRA, CDR2 YSYEKL. This CDR3 is 17 amino acids long. CDR3 amino acids: CASSQATLAGGPETQYF. The CDR3 nucleotides are TGCGCCAGCAGCCAGGCCACGTTGGCGGGGGGGCCAGAGACCCAGTACTTC.

Many counts were recorded for this clonotype. The V and J genes are TRBV12-3 or TRBV12-4 and TRBJ2-1; D is undetermined. This CDR3 spans 11 amino acids. With 5 bases removed from V and 5 bases from J, the gap between germline ends came to 4 bases. In DNA form, the CDR3 reads TGTGCCAGCAGTGTGAACAATGAGCAGTTCTTC. Its protein product is CASSVNNEQFF.

This clonotype appeared a few times. The genes are TRBV10-2 and TRBJ2-2; D possibly corresponds to TRBD1 (6 bases). Trimming removed 3 bases at V and 4 bases at J, with 15 bases between. Germline-derived CDR1 and CDR2 are WSHSY and SAAADI. The CDR3 runs 16 residues. For the CDR3, the DNA is TGCGCCAGCAGTGAATCCCTGGGGACAACCACCGGGGAGCTGTTTTTT. Amino acid sequence: CASSESLGTTTGELFF.

The chain combines TRBV20-1 with TRBJ1-2; 9 nucleotides agree with TRBD1. Per the germline V gene, CDR1 is DFQATT and CDR2 is SNEGSKA (reference sequence). The CDR3 covers 14 residues. Trimming removed 6 bases from V and 4 bases from J; junction bases left unmatched: 9. CDR3 region: CSASQTGGGYGYTF. The CDR3 nucleotides are TGCAGTGCATCCCAAACAGGGGGCGGCTATGGCTACACCTTC.

The chain uses TRBV27 and TRBJ2-7, with D perhaps TRBD2 (5 bases). CDR1 MNHEY and CDR2 SMNVEV come from the germline V gene (reference sequence). This CDR3 is 15 amino acids long. V shed 2 bases and J shed 0 bases, with 11 bases lying between them. CDR3 amino acids: CASSLATGYSYEQYF. CDR3 nucleotide sequence: TGTGCCAGCAGTTTAGCGACGGGATACTCCTACGAGCAGTACTTC.

CDR3 region: CASSLGGGVERKLFF. CDR3 nucleotide sequence: TGTGCCAGCAGTCTAGGGGGAGGGGTGGAGAGAAAACTGTTTTTT. The V call is TRBV28, the J call TRBJ1-4; D is possibly TRBD1 (6 bases). This CDR3 contains 15 residues. Germline-derived CDR1 and CDR2 are MDHEN and SYDVKM. V dropped 5 bases and J dropped 10 bases, with 20 bases sitting between them. Filled out from reference TRBV28 and TRBJ1-4, the complete variable domain reads DVKVTQSSRYLVKRTGEKVFLECVQDMDHENMFWYRQDPGLGLRLIYFSYDVKMKEKGDIPEGYSVSREKKERFSLILESASTNQTSMYLCASSLGGGVERKLFFGSGTQLSVL.

This clonotype has a count of ten or more. This chain connects TRBV7-4 to TRBJ1-5, with TRBD1 matching over 8 bases. Losses at the gene ends were 6 bases for V and 7 bases for J; bases not matched to a gene: 8. Per germline, CDR1 SGHVT and CDR2 SQSDAQ. The CDR3 consists of 14 residues. The CDR3 is CASSRTGLLQPQHF. CDR3 sequence (DNA): TGTGCCAGCAGTCGGACAGGGTTACTCCAGCCCCAGCATTTT.

This clonotype occurred a few times. The gene calls are TRBV12-3 or TRBV12-4 and TRBJ2-2; a possible D gene is TRBD1 (5 bases). Trimming cost V 3 bases and J 6 bases, with 11 bases left between them. The CDR3 is made up of 14 amino acids. The CDR3 sequence: CASSFNRFAGELFF. The CDR3 coding sequence is TGTGCCAGCAGTTTTAACAGGTTCGCCGGGGAGCTGTTTTTT.

This clonotype came up a few times. This chain connects TRBV5-4 to TRBJ1-1, with TRBD1 matching 10 bases. The trim removed 7 bases at V and 0 bases at J, leaving 9 bases unmatched. CDR1 is SGHNT and CDR2 is YYREEE in the germline V gene (reference sequence). The CDR3 extends over 16 amino acids. In DNA form, the CDR3 reads TGTGCCAGCCGGGACAGGGGCAAAGGTCTGAACACTGAAGCTTTCTTT. Its translation is CASRDRGKGLNTEAFF. Full variable domain (rest looked up from reference TRBV5-4 and TRBJ1-1): ETGVTQSPTHLIKTRGQQVTLRCSSQSGHNTVSWYQQALGQGPQFIFQYYREEENGRGNFPPRFSGLQFPNYSSELNVNALELDDSALYLCASRDRGKGLNTEAFFGQGTRLTVV.

This clonotype was seen only a few times. The chain joins TRBV6-5 to TRBJ1-6; 8 nucleotides agree with TRBD1. The CDR3 consists of 15 residues. The trim removed 6 bases at V and 7 bases at J, leaving 8 bases unmatched. CDR1 is MNHEY and CDR2 is SVGAGI in the germline V gene. The CDR3 DNA reads as TGTGCCAGCAGACTCGGACAGGGAGAAAATTCACCCCTCCACTTT. Encoded protein: CASRLGQGENSPLHF.

The rearrangement uses TRBV11-2 and TRBJ2-3, with 7 bases that match TRBD1. V lost 5 bases and J lost 4; bases outside the gene matches: 6. The germline V gene encodes CDR1 SGHAT and CDR2 FQNNGV. The CDR3 runs to 14 residues. The CDR3 sequence: CASSQRQGSDTQYF. The CDR3 DNA reads TGTGCCAGCAGCCAAAGACAGGGCTCAGATACGCAGTATTTT.

This clonotype was detected ten times or more. The chain uses TRBV7-2 and TRBJ2-7; no clear D. CDR3 size: 14 residues. V dropped 5 bases and J dropped 0 bases, with 11 bases sitting between them. CDR1 SGHTA and CDR2 FQGNSA come from the germline V gene. The CDR3 spells CASSNQPSSYEQYF. For the CDR3, the DNA is TGTGCCAGCAGCAACCAACCGAGCTCCTACGAGCAGTACTTC.

This chain uses TRBV5-4 with TRBJ2-3; 7 bases map to TRBD2. The CDR3 length is 15 residues. Germline CDR1 and CDR2: SGHNT and YYREEE (reference sequence). Germline trimming cut 7 bases from V and 0 bases from J; bases unmatched to any gene: 8. CDR3 nucleotide sequence: TGTGCCAGCGGTACCCAGCGGGGTAGCACAGATACGCAGTATTTT. Encoded protein: CASGTQRGSTDTQYF.

This clonotype is medium-sized in the sample. J is TRBJ1-1 and V is TRBV11-3; D call uncertain. Trimming took off 5 bases at V and 0 bases at J, with 16 bases between the two ends. CDR1 and CDR2 from the germline V gene are SGHNT and YENEEA. The CDR3 spans 16 residues. The chain's CDR3 is CASSRPAGFMNTEAFF. CDR3 in DNA: TGTGCCAGCAGCCGCCCGGCAGGATTCATGAACACTGAAGCTTTCTTT.